This T cell receptor beta chain was documented in a study of OX40 agonist ivuxolimab in advanced cancers. The overall study: Ivuxolimab, an antibody acting as an agonist of OX40 (CD134), was used to treat patients.

CDR1 and CDR2 (germline): LGHNA, YSLEER. Trimming removed 1 base from V and 4 bases from J, with 7 bases in between. This CDR3 is 14 amino acids long. TCRdb's table, derived via immunoSEQ multiplex PCR, lists solely in-frame clones and lacks some. The table has about 60,000 clones, around 81% seen once; the top ten hold 0.95% to 1.1%. This clone turned up a few times. The sample here was CD4+ or CD8+ T cells sorted from blood, taken in a trial of the OX40 agonist ivuxolimab. The receptor was isolated from an adult with an advanced solid tumor such as melanoma, head and neck, liver or kidney cancer. V and J are TRBV4-3 and TRBJ2-2; no clear D. The CDR3 protein is CASSQAVFTGELFF. Here the CDR3 DNA reads TGCGCCAGCAGCCAAGCGGTATTCACCGGGGAGCTGTTTTTT.